This TCR beta chain was identified in a study of shared clonotypes between healthy human individuals (dated by TCRdb to 2018 to 2021). In terms of the full investigation: A couple of women and a few men aged 18 to 49 years were included in the cohort. For each donor, three plates each were used for CD4 naive and CD4 memory, two plates were used for CD8 naive, and one plate was used for CD8 memory. The study deeply sequenced blood TCR repertoires of five healthy adults to estimate repertoire size and the extent of clonotype sharing between individuals. Libraries were prepared and TCR repertoires were sequenced by different laboratories using diverse techniques, in order to increase sequencing depth and limit assay-specific biases. Leukapheresis yielded between about 0.85 and 9.5 billion PBMCs per donor.

Findings and caveats that apply to the study as a whole: Across four donors, roughly 5.4% of naive CD4, roughly 3.4% of naive CD8, 2.3% of memory CD4, and about 0.4% of memory CD8 clonotypes were shared. Clonotypes shared by all four sorted-subset donors showed higher generation probabilities than non-shared clonotypes. Naive subsets generally had larger estimated clonotype richness than memory subsets did. Sampling was restricted to blood, and TCR repertoires in tissue are likely to differ from TCR repertoires in blood. Because the study included only a small number of donors, the genetic and exposure-history diversity represented was limited. Pairwise subsampling indicated that sequencing depth was expected to affect the degree of clonotype sharing among donors. Incomplete sequencing was indicated by rarefaction of sorted-subset datasets, despite the large sequencing depth.

TCR CDR3 regions were amplified from genomic DNA by multiplex PCR using the deep immunoSEQ assay. Extracted genomic DNA from each cell subset was distributed evenly across all wells of several immunoSEQ 96-well plates, and each plate was treated as a replicate. Each replicate PCR for sorted subsets received around 0.2 ug genomic DNA, equal to tens of thousands of T cell genomes. The purified libraries were quantified using a Qubit 3.0 fluorometer, sized with a Bioanalyzer 2100, and then quantified again using the KAPA Library Quantification kit. Every immunoSEQ 96-well plate was sequenced on a dedicated single-read 150-cycle Illumina NextSeq 550 flow cell. As for how the authors treated the data: Because the immunoSEQ output included only junctional sequences and no quality scores, the filtering could not be the same as the filtering used for full-length reads. To assign V/J genes and CDR3, sequences were annotated using PyIR, a Python wrapper for IgBLAST v1.9, with IMGT germline references. Any read was removed if the V/J assignment was weak (E-value above 1e-6), the CDR3 was missing, or the read contained stop codons, out-of-frame junctions, or ambiguous translated residues. V3J clonotypes were defined as sequences sharing the same inferred V gene, J gene, and CDR3 amino acid sequence. Percentage overlap between repertoires was calculated by dividing the number of shared unique clonotypes by the size of the smaller repertoire. Richness of each repertoire was evaluated using RTK rarefaction, the Chao1 estimator, and Recon v2.1 estimates of unobserved clonotypes. For all TCRbeta clonotypes obtained by the gDNA method from a few donors, generation probabilities were computed with OLGA. This is the immuneACCESS table as TCRdb keeps it, with only in-frame sequences that have V and J called. A part of the clones is gone; compared with another copy, unresolved V genes explain less than half, and the rest is unexplained. The V and J calls and the clone size are those of that table, but D and trimming were determined from the DNA. The sample table contains some 2.4 million clones; only one count was recorded for 93% of them. The top ten constitute 0.36% of the sample.

Healthy HIV-negative adults with no recently reported acute infections or vaccinations were included as donors. Only Caucasian adults living in Nashville, Tennessee, USA were represented among the donors. CD4+ T cells were enriched by magnetic negative selection, after which naive cells were positively selected on CD45RA and the negative fraction was taken as the memory subset. After blood collection by leukapheresis, PBMCs were isolated using Ficoll-Histopaque density gradient centrifugation and then cryopreserved in the vapor phase of liquid nitrogen. Purity and quantity of every magnetically sorted T cell population were checked by analytical flow cytometry. Each sorted fraction had its genomic DNA isolated and then quantified by UV absorbance on a Nanodrop 2000c. Regarding this clone: There is no known antigen for this receptor. No clone much larger than this one lies a single base away; base qualities are absent.

The germline V gene (reference sequence) sets CDR1 to LNHDA and CDR2 to SQIVND. The CDR3 covers 15 residues, taking in both the cysteine and the phenylalanine. Only the CDR3 DNA is retained, 45 bases long and in frame from the first base. V gives up 2 bases and J gives up 4 bases, and the segment between their germline ends measures 13 bases. Source material: naive CD4+ T cells from PBMCs. In the paper's terms, the cell subset or site label means: CD45RA+ positively selected. The rearranged chain carries TRBV19 and TRBJ2-3; TRBD1 could be the D gene, as 7 bases match. The source of this sequence is a man between 18 and 29 years old in good health. Some clones in this sample may be carry-over from other donors' samples. The bases read TGTGCCAGTAGTATACGGTTCAGGGGGGCAGATACGCAGTATTTT. Its product reads: CASSIRFRGADTQYF.